The 28 T cell receptor beta chains listed next were all sequenced from one sample in a study of radiation and T cells in renal cell carcinoma. The sample's time point: blood 4 weeks post-SBRT, at nephrectomy. Treatment given: 15 Gy SBRT to primary tumor, nephrectomy 4 weeks later. The table came from immunoSEQ multiplex PCR; TCRdb's copy has only in-frame clones and leaves some out. Of under 100,000 clones in the sample, roughly 82% were seen once. The input for sequencing was blood, taken from a patient whose treatment included radiotherapy and nephrectomy. These receptors all come from a man aged 60 to 75 with renal cell carcinoma.

This clone was observed a single time. The V gene is TRBV27, the J gene TRBJ1-4; D is unclear. Trimming stripped 0 bases from V and 5 bases from J, with 10 bases between. Germline V CDR1 and CDR2: MNHEY, SMNVEV (reference sequence). The CDR3 consists of 15 residues. DNA of the CDR3: TGTGCCAGCAGTTTATCGTCAGTCGGGAATGAAAAACTGTTTTTT. It encodes CASSLSSVGNEKLFF.

This clone was counted between two and nine times. J is TRBJ2-3 and V is TRBV19, with 9 nucleotides matching TRBD1. The CDR3 consists of 16 residues. Trimming at V came to 1 base and at J to 2 bases, leaving 4 bases not matched to a gene. Germline CDR1 reads LNHDA; CDR2 reads SQIVND (reference sequence). The CDR3 sequence: CASSIGWTGDTDTQYF. For the CDR3, the DNA is TGTGCCAGTAGTATAGGCTGGACAGGGGACACAGATACGCAGTATTTT.

The rearrangement links TRBV7-3 to TRBJ2-7; tentatively, D is TRBD2 (6 bases). Deletions cut 4 bases from V and 5 bases from J, with 9 bases between. The V gene's germline CDR1 is SGHTA and CDR2 FQGTGA. CDR3 length: 12 amino acids. The CDR3: CASSWGEDEQYF. DNA of the CDR3: TGTGCCAGCAGCTGGGGGGAGGACGAGCAGTACTTC.

The genes are TRBV28 and TRBJ1-5; a weak D match, TRBD1 (5 bases). The CDR3 runs to 14 residues. The germline gives CDR1 MDHEN, CDR2 SYDVKM. Deletions cut 6 bases from V and 7 bases from J, with 16 bases between. The CDR3 DNA reads TGTGCCAGCAGCTGGGGGGGAGGTGGGCAGCCCCAGCATTTT. Translated: CASSWGGGGQPQHF.

In this sample, this clone turned up a few times. V is TRBV13 and J is TRBJ1-2; 7 nucleotides align to TRBD1. In germline, CDR1 is PRHDT, CDR2 FYEKMQ (reference sequence). The trim removed 6 bases at V and 2 bases at J, leaving 9 bases unmatched. This CDR3 contains 15 residues. The CDR3 sequence is CASSRTGTANYGYTF. The CDR3 DNA reads TGTGCCAGCAGTCGTACCGGGACAGCAAACTATGGCTACACCTTC.

CDR3 loop: CASSDLRGATNEKLFF. Here the CDR3 DNA reads TGTGCCAGCAGTGATCTCAGGGGGGCAACTAATGAAAAACTGTTTTTT. This sequence joins TRBV6-1 and TRBJ1-4; 7 bases match TRBD1. CDR1 MNHNS and CDR2 SASEGT come from the germline V gene. The CDR3 is 16 residues long. After removal of 3 bases from V and 0 bases from J, the junction contained 4 bases not matched to a gene.

The rearrangement joins TRBV4-1 to TRBJ1-3; possibly TRBD1 for D (5 bases). The V gene's germline CDR1 is MGHRA and CDR2 YSYEKL. The CDR3 runs 14 residues. V was pared by 1 base and J by 8 bases, with 12 bases between. The chain's CDR3 is CASSQGGRGDTIYF. CDR3 bases: TGCGCCAGCAGCCAAGGGGGACGCGGCGACACCATATATTTT.

The chain has TRBV18 and TRBJ2-5; tentatively, D is TRBD1 (5 bases). This CDR3 has 14 amino acids. The V end lost 3 bases, the J end lost 1 base, and 9 bases lay between the germline ends. The germline CDR1 and CDR2 sequences are KGHSH and LQKENI. CDR3 residues: CASSPPTGQETQYF. As DNA, the CDR3 is TGTGCCAGCTCACCGCCCACAGGCCAAGAGACCCAGTACTTC.

The CDR3 nucleotides are TGCAGCGTTGAGGAAGCCGGCGCGGGAGTAGCGACCAATTACGAGCAGTACTTC. Encoded protein: CSVEEAGAGVATNYEQYF. The chain links TRBV29-1 to TRBJ2-7; TRBD2 agrees at 7 bases. Germline V gene data show CDR1 as SQVTM and CDR2 as ANQGSEA. Trimming removed 3 bases from V and 4 bases from J; junction bases left unmatched: 21. This CDR3 has 18 residues.

The sample holds a few counts of this clone. Sequence at one end of the junction differs from germline and may be a read error. The chain is built from TRBV20-1 and TRBJ2-6; 8 bases fit TRBD1. The CDR3 runs to 11 residues. The germline gives CDR1 DFQATT, CDR2 SNEGSKA (reference sequence). CDR3: CSAQGANVLTF. CDR3 nucleotides: TGCAGTGCTCAGGGGGCGAACGTCCTGACTTTC.

This chain connects TRBV5-5 to TRBJ1-2, with no clear D. The V gene lost 2 bases and the J gene lost 9 bases, with 23 bases spanning the gap. Per the germline V gene, CDR1 is SGHKS and CDR2 is YYEKEE (reference sequence). This CDR3 spans 16 amino acids. CDR3: CASSFTVNDAAVRYTF. Here the CDR3 DNA reads TGTGCCAGCAGCTTCACGGTCAATGACGCCGCGGTACGCTACACCTTC.

V gene TRBV4-2 combines with J gene TRBJ2-5, with 11 bases that match TRBD2. The trim removed 3 bases at V and 2 bases at J, leaving 5 bases unmatched. Germline V CDR1 and CDR2: LGHNA, YNFKEQ. The CDR3 is 16 residues long. The DNA for the CDR3 is TGTGCCAGCAGCCATACCGGGACTAGCGGACAAGAGACCCAGTACTTC. Protein sequence: CASSHTGTSGQETQYF.

The J gene is TRBJ1-5, the V gene TRBV30; no definite D call. V shed 2 bases and J shed 6 bases, with 5 bases lying between them. Germline-derived CDR1 and CDR2 are GTSNPN and SVGIG (reference sequence). The CDR3 runs 11 residues. In DNA, the CDR3 is TGTGCCTGGAGTCTGGGTCAGCCCCAGCATTTT. Encoded protein: CAWSLGQPQHF.

V is TRBV9 and J is TRBJ2-2; D remains unclear. Germline values: CDR1 SGDLS, CDR2 YYNGEE. V shed 1 base and J shed 1 base, with 8 bases lying between them. This CDR3 contains 15 residues. The CDR3 region is CASSVNHRNTGELFF. The CDR3 DNA reads TGTGCCAGCAGCGTAAATCACAGGAACACCGGGGAGCTGTTTTTT.

The CDR3 DNA is TGTGCCAGCAGTTTCTTCGGATCAGGTAGCAATCAGCCCCAGCATTTT. It codes for CASSFFGSGSNQPQHF. This chain joins TRBV28 and TRBJ1-5; D uncertain. V was shortened by 3 bases and J by 0 bases, with 12 bases between the two germline ends. Germline CDR1 is MDHEN and CDR2 is SYDVKM. The CDR3 has 16 residues.

The V call is TRBV4-2, the J call TRBJ1-2, with TRBD1 matching over 7 bases. This CDR3 contains 14 residues. Germline loops: CDR1 LGHNA, CDR2 YNFKEQ. V lost 0 bases and J lost 2; bases outside the gene matches: 0. The CDR3 is CASSQDRGNYGYTF. The CDR3 DNA reads TGTGCCAGCAGCCAAGACAGGGGGAACTATGGCTACACCTTC.

The V and J genes are TRBV5-4 and TRBJ2-5; D remains unclear. This CDR3 region has 13 residues. The V end was cut by 2 bases, the J end by 5 bases, with 10 bases between. In germline, CDR1 is SGHNT, CDR2 YYREEE (reference sequence). The CDR3 sequence is CASSLDRVETQYF. CDR3 sequence (DNA): TGTGCCAGCAGCTTAGATAGGGTGGAGACCCAGTACTTC.

The V call is TRBV4-1, the J call TRBJ2-3; D not certain. The germline V gene encodes CDR1 MGHRA and CDR2 YSYEKL. The CDR3 contains 12 residues. V was clipped by 0 bases and J by 6 bases, with 4 bases between them. The CDR3 DNA sequence: TGCGCCAGCAGCCAAGACCGGGATACGCAGTATTTT. It encodes CASSQDRDTQYF.

The J gene is TRBJ1-4, the V gene TRBV5-6; tentative D call: TRBD1 (6 bases). Per the germline V gene, CDR1 is SGHDT and CDR2 is YYEEEE. V lost 4 bases and J 6 bases, leaving 22 bases between the germline ends. The CDR3 runs 17 residues. The CDR3 DNA is TGTGCCAGCAGCCTTAGCTTACGGGGCAGGGGACATGAAAAACTGTTTTTT. Its translation is CASSLSLRGRGHEKLFF.

CDR3 protein: CASSLTRTEAFF. The CDR3 DNA follows: TGTGCCAGTAGTCTGACTAGGACTGAAGCTTTCTTT. The chain has TRBV19 and TRBJ1-1; no clear D gene. Trimming shortened V by 5 bases and J by 5 bases, and 9 bases separated the two germline ends. This CDR3 contains 12 residues. Looked up from germline, CDR1 is LNHDA and CDR2 is SQIVND (reference sequence).

This chain connects TRBV2 to TRBJ2-6; D uncertain. There are 17 residues in the CDR3. Trimming removed 3 bases at V and 4 bases at J, with 16 bases between. Germline-derived CDR1 and CDR2 are SNHLY and FYNNEI. CDR3 protein: CASSDLGQLGGANVLTF. The CDR3 nucleotides read TGTGCCAGCAGTGATTTGGGTCAGTTGGGAGGGGCCAACGTCCTGACTTTC.

The genes are TRBV28 and TRBJ2-1; tentatively, D is TRBD1 (6 bases). V lost 2 bases and J 0 bases, leaving 14 bases between the germline ends. Germline CDR1 MDHEN, CDR2 SYDVKM. The CDR3 runs to 17 residues. The CDR3 DNA follows: TGTGCCAGCAGTTTACTCTCCAGGGGAAGCTCCTACAATGAGCAGTTCTTC. Translated, it gives CASSLLSRGSSYNEQFF.

In this sample, this clone turned up a few times. This chain connects TRBV28 to TRBJ2-7; 10 bases match TRBD1. Germline V gene sequence: CDR1 MDHEN, CDR2 SYDVKM. The trim removed 4 bases at V and 9 bases at J, leaving 0 bases unmatched. The length of the CDR3 is 11 residues. The CDR3 region has the DNA TGTGCCAGCAGTTGGGACAGGGGGCAGTACTTC. It is translated as CASSWDRGQYF. Full variable domain (rest looked up from reference TRBV28 and TRBJ2-7): DVKVTQSSRYLVKRTGEKVFLECVQDMDHENMFWYRQDPGLGLRLIYFSYDVKMKEKGDIPEGYSVSREKKERFSLILESASTNQTSMYLCASSWDRGQYFGPGTRLTVT.

The J gene is TRBJ2-1, the V gene TRBV28, with 10 bases lining up with TRBD2. The CDR3 totals 15 residues. Per the germline V gene, CDR1 is MDHEN and CDR2 is SYDVKM. After removal of 4 bases from V and 7 bases from J, the junction contained 7 bases not matched to a gene. CDR3 region: CASSSTSGIGNEQFF. The DNA for the CDR3 is TGTGCCAGCAGTTCAACTAGCGGGATAGGGAATGAGCAGTTCTTC. The full variable domain, with the rest looked up from reference TRBV28 and TRBJ2-1, is DVKVTQSSRYLVKRTGEKVFLECVQDMDHENMFWYRQDPGLGLRLIYFSYDVKMKEKGDIPEGYSVSREKKERFSLILESASTNQTSMYLCASSSTSGIGNEQFFGPGTRLTVL.

V gene TRBV2 combines with J gene TRBJ2-1; TRBD1 aligns across 7 bases. Germline lookup yields CDR1 SNHLY and CDR2 FYNNEI. The CDR3 totals 15 residues. Germline trimming cut 9 bases from V and 0 bases from J; bases unmatched to any gene: 8. The CDR3 coding sequence is TGTGCCAGGACCCAACAGGGGAGCTCCTACAATGAGCAGTTCTTC. It encodes CARTQQGSSYNEQFF.

This clone appeared once. This chain uses TRBV27 with TRBJ2-3; D uncertain. CDR3 length: 14 amino acids. Between the trimmed V and J ends, which lost 3 bases and 0 bases, there was a span of 7 bases. In germline, CDR1 is MNHEY, CDR2 SMNVEV (reference sequence). CDR3 sequence reads: CASSLGGSTDTQYF. The DNA of the CDR3 is TGTGCCAGCAGTTTGGGCGGTAGCACAGATACGCAGTATTTT.

The V gene is TRBV18, the J gene TRBJ1-1; D gene unclear. Trimming took 3 bases from V and 1 from J, leaving 6 bases between them. CDR1 and CDR2 from the germline V gene are KGHSH and LQKENI. The CDR3 is 13 residues long. CDR3 in DNA: TGTGCCAGCTCACCTTCGACGAACACTGAAGCTTTCTTT. Translated, it gives CASSPSTNTEAFF.

The chain carries TRBV29-1 and TRBJ1-2; 7 bases agree with TRBD1. The CDR3 consists of 14 residues. The germline V gene has CDR1 SQVTM and CDR2 ANQGSEA. Losses at the gene ends were 6 bases for V and 4 bases for J; bases not matched to a gene: 11. The CDR3 reads CSVHHQTGFYGYTF. CDR3 coding DNA: TGCAGCGTCCACCACCAGACAGGGTTCTATGGCTACACCTTC.